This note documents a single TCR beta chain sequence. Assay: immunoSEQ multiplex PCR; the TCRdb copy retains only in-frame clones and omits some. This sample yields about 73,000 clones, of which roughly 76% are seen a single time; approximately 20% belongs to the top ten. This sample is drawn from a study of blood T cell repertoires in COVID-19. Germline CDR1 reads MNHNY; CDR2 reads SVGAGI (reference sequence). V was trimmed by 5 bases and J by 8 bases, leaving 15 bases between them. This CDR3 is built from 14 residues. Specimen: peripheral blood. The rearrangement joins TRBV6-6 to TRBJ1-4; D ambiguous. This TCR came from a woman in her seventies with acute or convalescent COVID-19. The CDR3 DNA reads TGTGCCAGCAGTCCGGGGAGACCGGGGGAAAAACTGTTTTTT. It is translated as CASSPGRPGEKLFF.